This is a list of T cell receptor beta chains from one sample in a study of cytomegalovirus exposure and HLA in healthy donors. Sequencing was performed with immunoSEQ multiplex PCR; in TCRdb, only in-frame clones are kept and a portion is missing. The data show around 250,000 clones, 90% seen once. Source material: PBMCs. The source is a woman younger than 35 in good health and CMV-seronegative. Each CDR3 is given with its conserved first and last residue. Each record gives: D gene, CDR3 length, V gene, clone size, J gene, CDR3 DNA, CDR3 protein. The D gene is left open where the match is weak. Only some rows state a clone size, as once, few, many or a class for expanded clones.

>TRBD1|13|TRBV27|-|TRBJ1-1
TGTGCCACCAGGGGACAGCCGAACACTGAAGCTTTCTTT
CATRGQPNTEAFF
>TRBD1|19|TRBV30|-|TRBJ1-6
TGTGCCTGGAGTGTATGGGACAGGGTCTTCCACTCCTATAATTCACCCCTCCACTTT
CAWSVWDRVFHSYNSPLHF
>-|18|TRBV27|-|TRBJ2-6
TGTGCCAGCAGTTTTCGGGGTCCCCCAAACTCTGGGGCCAACGTCCTGACTTTC
CASSFRGPPNSGANVLTF
>TRBD2|16|TRBV7-6|-|TRBJ2-1
TGTGCCAGCAGCTTACTCGCGGGAGGATCTTACAATGAGCAGTTCTTC
CASSLLAGGSYNEQFF
>-|14|TRBV11-3|once|TRBJ2-1
TGTGCCAGCAGCTTAGCGGCGGGCTACAATGAGCAGTTCTTC
CASSLAAGYNEQFF
>TRBD2|17|TRBV27|-|TRBJ2-1
TGTGCCAGCAGTTTATCTTTCGGCGGGGGGGTCTACAATGAGCAGTTCTTC
CASSLSFGGGVYNEQFF
>-|15|TRBV4-1|-|TRBJ1-1
TGCGCCAGCAGCCAACTGGGACAAAAGAACACTGAAGCTTTCTTT
CASSQLGQKNTEAFF
>-|14|TRBV5-1|-|TRBJ1-1
TGCGCCAGCTCCTCCCACGACAGGCCCTTCGTTACTTTCTTT
CASSSHDRPFVTFF
>-|13|TRBV29-1|-|TRBJ1-1
TGCAGCGCCATCAGGGCGTCGAACACTGAAGCTTTCTTT
CSAIRASNTEAFF
>TRBD2|15|TRBV6-5|-|TRBJ2-1
TGTGCCAGCAGTCTAGCGGGGGGACCCGGCAATGAGCAGTTCTTC
CASSLAGGPGNEQFF
>-|14|TRBV9|once|TRBJ2-2
TGTGCCAGCAGCCCCCGGTCGAACACCGGGGAGCTGTTTTTT
CASSPRSNTGELFF
>TRBD2|15|TRBV7-2|-|TRBJ2-3
TGTGCCAGCAGCTTAGAAAGGACTAGGCCAGATACGCAGTATTTT
CASSLERTRPDTQYF
>-|14|TRBV5-4|-|TRBJ2-5
TGTGCCAGCAGCTTGCGAGGAAATCCGGAGACCCAGTACTTC
CASSLRGNPETQYF
>TRBD1|15|TRBV5-1|once|TRBJ1-6
TGCGCCAGCAGCTTGGAAGGGACAGATAATTCACCCCTCCACTTT
CASSLEGTDNSPLHF
>-|14|TRBV7-2|few|TRBJ2-7
TGTGCCAGCAGCTTAGGAGGGGAGGCCTACGAGCAGTACTTC
CASSLGGEAYEQYF
>-|13|TRBV10-3|-|TRBJ2-1
TGTGCCATCAAGTACAGGGTCGACAATGAGCAGTTCTTC
CAIKYRVDNEQFF
>TRBD1|15|TRBV7-2|-|TRBJ2-7
TGTGCCAGCAGCTTAGCTTGGACAGGGTTCTACGAGCAGTACTTC
CASSLAWTGFYEQYF
>TRBD2|16|TRBV4-2|-|TRBJ2-1
TGTGCCAGCAGCCAAGCAAGCGGGGGGGCGCTCAATGAGCAGTTCTTC
CASSQASGGALNEQFF
>-|14|TRBV30|once|TRBJ1-1
TGTGCCTGGAGTATTCGCGGGGGGAACACTGAAGCTTTCTTT
CAWSIRGGNTEAFF
>-|15|TRBV28|-|TRBJ2-7
TGTGCCAGCAGTTCCCTGGGAGGGGGGGCCTACGAGCAGTACTTC
CASSSLGGGAYEQYF
>TRBD1|19|TRBV9|-|TRBJ1-1
TGTGCCAGCAGCGTAGCTACGGGGGGACAGGGGGCATTCGACACTGAAGCTTTCTTT
CASSVATGGQGAFDTEAFF
>-|14|TRBV9|-|TRBJ2-4
TGTGCCAGCAGCGTAGGCGGGGTGGTGGACATTCAGTACTTC
CASSVGGVVDIQYF
>TRBD1|15|TRBV27|-|TRBJ1-2
TGTGCCAGCAGTTTATCGTCCGGGACAGGGGGAGGCTACACCTTC
CASSLSSGTGGGYTF
>TRBD2|16|TRBV2|once|TRBJ2-3
TGTGCCAGCAGTGATGGACTAGCGGGGGGCGGAGATACGCAGTATTTT
CASSDGLAGGGDTQYF
>TRBD2|12|TRBV10-3|-|TRBJ2-3
TGTGCCAGCGGGGGAAGCACAGATACGCAGTATTTT
CASGGSTDTQYF
>-|15|TRBV28|-|TRBJ2-5
TGTGCCAGCAGGAGATCTAACTTGGGGGGTGAGACCCAGTACTTC
CASRRSNLGGETQYF
>-|12|TRBV28|-|TRBJ1-5
TGTGCCAGCTTAGTACCCGGTCAGCCCCAGCATTTT
CASLVPGQPQHF
>TRBD1|13|TRBV10-3|-|TRBJ1-5
TGTGCCGCTCGACAGGGGCAGGGTCAGCCCCAGCATTTT
CAARQGQGQPQHF
>-|15|TRBV19|-|TRBJ2-2
TGTGCCAGTAATATAGGACAGCGAAACACCGGGGAGCTGTTTTTT
CASNIGQRNTGELFF
>-|16|TRBV7-8|-|TRBJ2-5
TGTGCCAGCAGCTTAGATCTGGGAGGTGGGCAAGAGACCCAGTACTTC
CASSLDLGGGQETQYF
>TRBD1|15|TRBV5-4|-|TRBJ1-6
TGTGCCAGCAGCTTGGTGGGACAGAATAATTCACCCCTCCACTTT
CASSLVGQNNSPLHF
>TRBD1|15|TRBV9|-|TRBJ1-4
TGTGCCAGCAGCGTAGCGGACAGGGTGGGTGAAAAACTGTTTTTT
CASSVADRVGEKLFF
>-|11|TRBV20-1|-|TRBJ1-4
TGCAGTGCGGAATACAGGGAAGAACTGTTTTTT
CSAEYREELFF
>-|14|TRBV5-1|-|TRBJ1-1
TGCGCCAGCAGCTTGTTCGACAGCAACACTGAAGCTTTCTTT
CASSLFDSNTEAFF
>TRBD1|16|TRBV28|-|TRBJ2-2
TGTGCCAGCAGTCCGGACAGGGGAAGGCCCACCGGGGAGCTGTTTTTT
CASSPDRGRPTGELFF
>-|15|TRBV7-8|-|TRBJ2-5
TGTGCCAGCAGCGACCCCCCATGGAGGTCGGAGACCCAGTACTTC
CASSDPPWRSETQYF
>-|14|TRBV5-1|-|TRBJ2-7
TGCGCCAGCAGCCCCCTGGGGGGAATGAACGAGCAGTACTTC
CASSPLGGMNEQYF
>-|13|TRBV7-2|-|TRBJ1-4
TGTGCCAGCAGCTCCGAAGAGGGTTCAAAACTGTTTTTT
CASSSEEGSKLFF
>TRBD1|16|TRBV11-2|-|TRBJ2-5
TGTGCCAGCAGCTTACCGGGACAGGCCTTTCGAGAGACCCAGTACTTC
CASSLPGQAFRETQYF